This entry describes one TCR beta chain. As for treatment: 19 received Ad26.COV2.S at low or high dose, single or two shots; about 5 received placebo; per-sample allocation not given. The study sampled participants on day 63 after the first vaccine or placebo injection. Spike of the Wuhan-strain SARS-CoV-2 was expressed by an Ad26 vector, which formed the vaccine. The protocol was immunoSEQ multiplex PCR, while the TCRdb copy is restricted to in-frame clones and leaves out a portion. In the table there are about 400,000 clones, roughly nine tenths of which are singletons. This specimen belongs to a study of Ad26.COV2.S vaccination and SARS-CoV-2 variants. Study in general: Doses of Ad26.COV2.S were injected into muscle once or twice, 56 days apart.

CDR3 length: 16 amino acids. Germline V lookup: CDR1 GTSNPN, CDR2 SVGIG (reference sequence). J lost 2 bases, V lost 2 bases, and 4 bases had no gene match. Sequenced material: peripheral blood, taken in a trial of Ad26.COV2.S vaccine versus placebo. The receptor was derived from a person between 18 and 60 years old who received the Ad26.COV2.S COVID-19 vaccine or a placebo. J is TRBJ2-3 and V is TRBV30; 13 bases match TRBD2. DNA for the CDR3: TGTGCCTGGAGTTTCGGGACTAGCGGGACCACAGATACGCAGTATTTT. Translated: CAWSFGTSGTTDTQYF.